This T cell receptor (beta chain) emerged from a study of regulatory and conventional T cells in RAG deficiency. The repertoire was sequenced with immunoSEQ multiplex PCR; TCRdb's copy has only in-frame clones and lacks some. The sample comprises around 29,000 clones, 96% of which are singletons, and 0.3% to 0.45% rests with the top ten. The CDR3 loop spans 16 amino acids. Trimming left V 4 bases short and J 5 bases short, with 20 bases between. The V gene's germline CDR1 is LNHDA and CDR2 SQIVND (reference sequence). Blood CD4+ CD25-low CD127-high conventional T cells supplied the genomic DNA template. Study-wide results and limits: Shorter CDR3s in all patient subsets; >90% Treg-Tconv overlap in Omenn.

To note about this clone: Its matching antigen is unknown.

The sample was also reused in another study, on regulatory T cells. That source notes: The PCR used 52 TRBV and 13 TRBJ primers. In patients, unique TRB V-J pairs were restricted and V/J usage skewed, especially in Tregs.

The sample taken for sequencing was CD25- CD4+ T cells sorted from blood. The V and J genes are TRBV19 and TRBJ1-1; perhaps TRBD1 as D (6 bases). The receptor's source is a human donor in good health. CDR3 residues: CASSTPRGGGRTEAFF. The CDR3 region has the DNA TGTGCCAGTAGTACCCCCCGTGGCGGGGGGCGGACTGAAGCTTTCTTT.